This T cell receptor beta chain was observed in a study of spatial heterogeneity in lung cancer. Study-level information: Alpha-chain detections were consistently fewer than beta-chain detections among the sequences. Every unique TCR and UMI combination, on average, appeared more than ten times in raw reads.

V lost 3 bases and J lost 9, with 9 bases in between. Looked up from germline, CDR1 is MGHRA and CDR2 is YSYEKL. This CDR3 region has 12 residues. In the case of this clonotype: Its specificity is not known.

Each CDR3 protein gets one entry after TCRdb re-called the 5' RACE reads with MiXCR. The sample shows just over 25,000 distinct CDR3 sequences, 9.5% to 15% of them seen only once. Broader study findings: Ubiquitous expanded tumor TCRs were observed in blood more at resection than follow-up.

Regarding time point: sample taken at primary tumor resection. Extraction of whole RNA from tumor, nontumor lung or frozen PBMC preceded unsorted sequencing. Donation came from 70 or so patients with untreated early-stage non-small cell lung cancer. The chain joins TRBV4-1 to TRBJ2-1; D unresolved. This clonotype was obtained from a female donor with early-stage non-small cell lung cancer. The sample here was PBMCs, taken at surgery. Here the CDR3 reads CASSHPLGEQFF. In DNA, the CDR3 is TGCGCCAGCAGCCACCCCCTCGGTGAGCAGTTCTTC.